Below, one T cell receptor beta chain is given with its context. The antigen remains unidentified. The data were taken from a study of OX40 agonist ivuxolimab in advanced cancers. Study context: Patients received the agonistic anti-OX40 (CD134) antibody ivuxolimab. Partial responses were achieved by three patients, of whom one had hepatocellular carcinoma and two had cutaneous melanoma.

Study-wide points: Partly responding patients at 0.1-3.0 mg/kg showed some of the smallest clonal expansion. There were, on average, more expanded clones in CD8+ T cells than in CD4+.

The ends were cut back, 3 bases at V and 1 base at J, with 16 bases in the middle. CDR1 is MNHEY and CDR2 is SMNVEV in the germline V gene (reference sequence). This CDR3 is 17 amino acids long. The protocol was immunoSEQ multiplex PCR, while the TCRdb copy is restricted to in-frame clones and leaves out a portion. Seen here are tens of thousands of clones, approximately 87% observed once, and the top ten hold approximately 4%. The starting material was CD4+ or CD8+ T cells sorted from blood, obtained in a trial of the OX40 agonist ivuxolimab. The sequence derives from an adult with an advanced solid tumor such as melanoma, head and neck, liver or kidney cancer. The chain links TRBV27 to TRBJ1-5; D gene uncertain. CDR3 DNA: TGTGCCAGCAGTTTCCGGTCTGCGGGCCCGAGCAATCAGCCCCAGCATTTT. Translated: CASSFRSAGPSNQPQHF.